The 8 T cell receptor beta chains reported below all come from one sample, sequenced in a study of blood T cells in healthy people across ages. The use of a sample-barcoded 5' primer and a J-beta primer mix characterized a second PCR of roughly 6 to 11 cycles. TCRdb re-called the 5' RACE reads with MiXCR, one entry per CDR3 protein. This table holds some 880,000 distinct CDR3 sequences, under 40% found once. The sequenced sample consisted of blood. These receptors originate from a man between 18 and 29 years old in good health.

There are a few counts of this clonotype. The chain joins TRBV6-1 to TRBJ1-1; D is undetermined. CDR3 length: 11 residues. Trimming stripped 3 bases from V and 6 bases from J, with 5 bases between. From germline, CDR1 is MNHNS and CDR2 SASEGT. The DNA of the CDR3 is TGTGCCAGCAGTGAGGTTGCTGAAGCTTTCTTT. It is translated as CASSEVAEAFF.

V usage is TRBV20-1 and J usage is TRBJ2-5; 8 bases fit TRBD1. CDR1 is DFQATT, CDR2 SNEGSKA, per germline (reference sequence). The CDR3 contains 15 residues. Losses at the gene ends were 6 bases for V and 11 bases for J; bases not matched to a gene: 20. CDR3 protein: CSADSQGGVYNEQYF. The CDR3 DNA reads as TGCAGTGCCGACTCACAGGGGGGTGTCTACAATGAGCAGTACTTC.

The chain carries TRBV9 and TRBJ1-1, with a weak D call TRBD1 (5 bases). The ends were cut back, 4 bases at V and 0 bases at J, with 13 bases in the middle. Germline CDR1 is SGDLS and CDR2 is YYNGEE. This CDR3 comprises 15 residues. Written as DNA, the CDR3 is TGTGCCAGCAGCCGCAAAGGGGCTATGAACACTGAAGCTTTCTTT. This sequence encodes CASSRKGAMNTEAFF.

With regard to this clonotype: A junction end diverges from the germline sequence, so it may reflect a read error. V and J are TRBV5-1 and TRBJ2-7, with D perhaps matching TRBD1 (7 bases). The J call is in doubt because the DNA end fits TRBJ2-5 better. The CDR3 runs 13 residues. Looked up from germline, CDR1 is SGHRS and CDR2 is YFSETQ. CDR3 sequence reads: CASREGQQGTQYF. The CDR3 DNA reads TGCGCCAGCAGGGAGGGACAGCAAGGGACCCAGTACTTC.

The J gene is TRBJ2-7, the V gene TRBV5-1; maybe TRBD1 (5 bases). Trimming removed 0 bases at V and 0 bases at J, with 10 bases between. There are 15 residues in the CDR3. Germline values: CDR1 SGHRS, CDR2 YFSETQ. CDR3 region: CASSLAGHPSYEQYF. In DNA, the CDR3 is TGCGCCAGCAGCTTGGCAGGACACCCCTCCTACGAGCAGTACTTC.

Worth noting for this clonotype: An end of the junction differs from the germline gene, which may be a read error. The chain is built from TRBV6-5 and TRBJ1-2; 9 bases map to TRBD1. The CDR3 is 15 residues long. Germline CDR1 reads MNHEY; CDR2 reads SVGAGI. The CDR3 DNA sequence: TGTGCCAGCAGTTACTTTAAAACAGGGGGCGATGGCTACATCTTC. Its translation is CASSYFKTGGDGYIF.

The chain couples TRBV7-2 to TRBJ2-5; unclear D gene. Trimming stripped 3 bases from V and 6 bases from J, with 11 bases between. Germline assignment: CDR1 SGHTA and CDR2 FQGNSA. The CDR3 spans 13 residues. The CDR3 DNA reads as TGTGCCAGCAGCTTGGGCGAGAAGCAGACCCAGTACTTC. It encodes CASSLGEKQTQYF.

Concerning this clonotype: This may stem from a read error, because a much larger clone lies one nucleotide away. The CDR3 DNA sequence: TGTGCCAGCAGGTCTAGACACGGTTTTAGTTCAGATGAGCAGTTCTTC. This gives the protein CASRSRHGFSSDEQFF. V is TRBV12-3 or TRBV12-4 and J is TRBJ2-1; D not resolved. The CDR3 length is 16 residues. Trimming removed 6 bases at V and 8 bases at J, with 23 bases between.